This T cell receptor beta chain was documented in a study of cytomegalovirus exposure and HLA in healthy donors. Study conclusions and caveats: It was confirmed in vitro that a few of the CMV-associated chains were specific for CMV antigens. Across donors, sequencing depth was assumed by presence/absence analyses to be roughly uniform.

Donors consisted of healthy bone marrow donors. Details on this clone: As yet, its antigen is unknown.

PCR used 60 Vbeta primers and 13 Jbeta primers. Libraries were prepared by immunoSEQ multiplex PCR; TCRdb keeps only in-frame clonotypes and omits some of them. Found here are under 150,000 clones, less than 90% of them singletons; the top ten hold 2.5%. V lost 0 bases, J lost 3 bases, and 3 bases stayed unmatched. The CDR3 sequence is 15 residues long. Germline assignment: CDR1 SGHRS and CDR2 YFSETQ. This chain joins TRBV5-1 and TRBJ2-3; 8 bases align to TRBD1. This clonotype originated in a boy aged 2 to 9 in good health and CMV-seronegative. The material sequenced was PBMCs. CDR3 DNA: TGCGCCAGCAGCTTGGTGGACAGGGAGACAGATACGCAGTATTTT. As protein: CASSLVDRETDTQYF.